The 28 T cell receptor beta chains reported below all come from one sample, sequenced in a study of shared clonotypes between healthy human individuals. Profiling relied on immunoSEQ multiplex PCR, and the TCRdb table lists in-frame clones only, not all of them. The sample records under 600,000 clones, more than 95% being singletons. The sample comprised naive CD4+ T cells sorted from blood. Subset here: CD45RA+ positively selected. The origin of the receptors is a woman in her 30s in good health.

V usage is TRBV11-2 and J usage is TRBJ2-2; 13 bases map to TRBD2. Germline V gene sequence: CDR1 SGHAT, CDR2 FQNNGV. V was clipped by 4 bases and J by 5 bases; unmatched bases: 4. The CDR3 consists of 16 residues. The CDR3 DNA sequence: TGTGCCAGCAGCTCCGGACTAGCGGGAGTGACCGGGGAGCTGTTTTTT. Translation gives CASSSGLAGVTGELFF. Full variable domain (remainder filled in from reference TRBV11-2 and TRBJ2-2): EAGVAQSPRYKIIEKRQSVAFWCNPISGHATLYWYQQILGQGPKLLIQFQNNGVVDDSQLPKDRFSAERLKGVDSTLKIQPAKLEDSAVYLCASSSGLAGVTGELFFGEGSRLTVL.

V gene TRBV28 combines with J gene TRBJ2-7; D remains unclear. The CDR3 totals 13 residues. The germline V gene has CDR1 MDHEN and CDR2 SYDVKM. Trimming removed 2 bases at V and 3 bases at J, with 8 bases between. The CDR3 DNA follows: TGTGCCAGCAGTTTAACTACCTACTACGAGCAGTACTTC. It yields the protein CASSLTTYYEQYF.

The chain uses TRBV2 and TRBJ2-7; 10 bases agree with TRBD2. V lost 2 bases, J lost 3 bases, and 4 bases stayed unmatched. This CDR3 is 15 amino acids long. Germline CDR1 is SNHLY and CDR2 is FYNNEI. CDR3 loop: CASSEPSGGLYEQYF. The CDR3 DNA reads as TGTGCCAGCAGTGAACCTAGCGGGGGTCTCTACGAGCAGTACTTC.

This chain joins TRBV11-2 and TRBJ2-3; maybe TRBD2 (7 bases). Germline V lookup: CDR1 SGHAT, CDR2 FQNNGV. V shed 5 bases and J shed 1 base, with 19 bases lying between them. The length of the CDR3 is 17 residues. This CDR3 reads CASSQRPGGWGTDTQYF. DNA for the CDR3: TGTGCCAGCAGCCAGCGCCCGGGGGGCTGGGGCACAGATACGCAGTATTTT.

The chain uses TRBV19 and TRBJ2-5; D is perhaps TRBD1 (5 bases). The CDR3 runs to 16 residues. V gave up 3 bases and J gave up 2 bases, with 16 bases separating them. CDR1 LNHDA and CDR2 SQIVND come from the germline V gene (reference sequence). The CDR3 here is CASSMVAGWSQETQYF. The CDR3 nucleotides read TGTGCCAGTAGTATGGTCGCAGGGTGGTCACAAGAGACCCAGTACTTC.

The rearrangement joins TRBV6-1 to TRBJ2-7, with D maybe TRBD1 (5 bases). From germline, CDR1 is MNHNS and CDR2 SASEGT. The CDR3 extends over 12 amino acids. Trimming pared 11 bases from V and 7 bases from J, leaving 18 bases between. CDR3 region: CAGGHGPWEQYF. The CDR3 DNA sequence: TGTGCCGGTGGACACGGGCCTTGGGAGCAGTACTTC.

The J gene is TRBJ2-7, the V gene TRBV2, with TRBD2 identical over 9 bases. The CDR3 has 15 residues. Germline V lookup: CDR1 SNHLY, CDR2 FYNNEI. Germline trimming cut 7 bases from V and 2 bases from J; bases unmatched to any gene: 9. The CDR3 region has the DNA TGTGCCAGCAAAGGAAGACTAGCGGTGACCTACGAGCAGTACTTC. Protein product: CASKGRLAVTYEQYF.

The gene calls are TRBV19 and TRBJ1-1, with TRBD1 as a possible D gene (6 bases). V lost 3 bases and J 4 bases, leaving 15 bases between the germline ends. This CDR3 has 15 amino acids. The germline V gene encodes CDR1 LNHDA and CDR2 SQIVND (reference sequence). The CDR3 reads CASSIGGRRSTEAFF. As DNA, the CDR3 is TGTGCCAGTAGTATCGGGGGCAGACGCTCCACTGAAGCTTTCTTT.

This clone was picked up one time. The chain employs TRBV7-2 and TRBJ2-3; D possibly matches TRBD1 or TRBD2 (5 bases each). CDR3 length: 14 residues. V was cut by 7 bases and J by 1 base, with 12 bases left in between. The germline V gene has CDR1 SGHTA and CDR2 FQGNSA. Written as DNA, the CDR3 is TGTGCCAGCACTCGTCCGGGGCGCACAGATACGCAGTATTTT. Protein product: CASTRPGRTDTQYF.

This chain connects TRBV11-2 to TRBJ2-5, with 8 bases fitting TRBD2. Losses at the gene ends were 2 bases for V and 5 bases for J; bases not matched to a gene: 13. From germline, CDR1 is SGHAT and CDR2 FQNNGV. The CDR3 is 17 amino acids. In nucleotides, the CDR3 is TGTGCCAGCAGCTTATCGGGGCTAGCGGGCAGAGGGGAGACCCAGTACTTC. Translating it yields CASSLSGLAGRGETQYF.

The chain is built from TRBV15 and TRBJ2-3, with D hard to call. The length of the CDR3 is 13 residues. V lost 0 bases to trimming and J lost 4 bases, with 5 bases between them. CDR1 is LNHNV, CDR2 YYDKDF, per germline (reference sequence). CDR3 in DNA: TGTGCCACCAGCAGAGATAGGGCAGATACGCAGTATTTT. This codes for CATSRDRADTQYF.

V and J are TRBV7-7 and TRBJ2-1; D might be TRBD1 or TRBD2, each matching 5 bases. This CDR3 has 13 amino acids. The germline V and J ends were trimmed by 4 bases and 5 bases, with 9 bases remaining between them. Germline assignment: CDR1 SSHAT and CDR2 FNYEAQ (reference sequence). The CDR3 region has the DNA TGTGCCAGCAGCTCGGGACCCAACAATGAGCAGTTCTTC. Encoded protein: CASSSGPNNEQFF. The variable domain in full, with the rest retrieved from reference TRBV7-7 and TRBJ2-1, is GAGVSQSPRYKVTKRGQDVTLRCDPISSHATLYWYQQALGQGPEFLTYFNYEAQPDKSGLPSDRFSAERPEGSISTLTIQRTEQRDSAMYRCASSSGPNNEQFFGPGTRLTVL.

The CDR3 here is CASSLGQFSSAYEQYF. The CDR3 DNA follows: TGTGCCAGCAGCCTGGGGCAGTTCTCGTCGGCCTACGAGCAGTACTTC. V and J are TRBV5-4 and TRBJ2-7; a possible D gene is TRBD1 (5 bases). Trimming pared 4 bases from V and 2 bases from J, leaving 19 bases between. CDR1 and CDR2 from the germline V gene are SGHNT and YYREEE (reference sequence). The CDR3 is made up of 16 amino acids.

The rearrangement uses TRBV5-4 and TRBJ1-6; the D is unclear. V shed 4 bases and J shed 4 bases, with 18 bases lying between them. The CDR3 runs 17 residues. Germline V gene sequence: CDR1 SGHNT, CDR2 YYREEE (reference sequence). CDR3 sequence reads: CASSLTVRRSYNSPLHF. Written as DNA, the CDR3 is TGTGCCAGCAGCCTCACTGTCCGGAGATCTTATAATTCACCCCTCCACTTT.

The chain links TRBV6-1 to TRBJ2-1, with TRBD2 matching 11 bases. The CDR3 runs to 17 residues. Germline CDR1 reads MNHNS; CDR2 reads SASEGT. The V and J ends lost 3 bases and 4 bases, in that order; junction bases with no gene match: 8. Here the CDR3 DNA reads TGTGCCAGCAGTGAGCGGATCGGGACTAGCGGTTACAATGAGCAGTTCTTC. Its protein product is CASSERIGTSGYNEQFF.

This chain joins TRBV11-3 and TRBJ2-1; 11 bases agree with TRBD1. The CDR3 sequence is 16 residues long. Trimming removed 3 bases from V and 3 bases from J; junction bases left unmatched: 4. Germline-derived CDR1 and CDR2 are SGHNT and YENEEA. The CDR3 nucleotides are TGTGCCAGCAGCTTCTCCGGGACAGGGGGCTACAATGAGCAGTTCTTC. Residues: CASSFSGTGGYNEQFF. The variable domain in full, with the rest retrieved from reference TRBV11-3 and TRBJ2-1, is EAGVVQSPRYKIIEKKQPVAFWCNPISGHNTLYWYLQNLGQGPELLIRYENEEAVDDSQLPKDRFSAERLKGVDSTLKIQPAELGDSAVYLCASSFSGTGGYNEQFFGPGTRLTVL.

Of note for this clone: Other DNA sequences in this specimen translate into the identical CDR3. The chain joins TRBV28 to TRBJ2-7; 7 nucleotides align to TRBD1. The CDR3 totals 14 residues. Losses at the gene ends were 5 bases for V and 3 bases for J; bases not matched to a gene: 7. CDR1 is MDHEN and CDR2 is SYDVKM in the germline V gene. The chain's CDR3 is CASSLDRVGYEQYF. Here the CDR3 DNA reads TGTGCCAGCAGTCTAGACAGGGTCGGCTACGAGCAGTACTTC.

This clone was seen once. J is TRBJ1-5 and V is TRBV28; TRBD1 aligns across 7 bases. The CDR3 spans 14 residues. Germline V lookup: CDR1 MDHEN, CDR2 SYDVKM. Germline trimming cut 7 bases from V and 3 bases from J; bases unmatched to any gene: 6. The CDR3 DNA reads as TGTGCCAGCACCATACAGGGGAACAATCAGCCCCAGCATTTT. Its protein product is CASTIQGNNQPQHF.

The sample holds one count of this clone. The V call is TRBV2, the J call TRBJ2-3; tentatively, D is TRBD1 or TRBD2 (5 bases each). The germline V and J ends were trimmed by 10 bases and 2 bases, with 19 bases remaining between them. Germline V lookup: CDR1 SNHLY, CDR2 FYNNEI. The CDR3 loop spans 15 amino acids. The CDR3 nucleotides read TGTGCCACCGGGGCTTCCCTTCCGGACACAGATACGCAGTATTTT. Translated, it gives CATGASLPDTDTQYF.

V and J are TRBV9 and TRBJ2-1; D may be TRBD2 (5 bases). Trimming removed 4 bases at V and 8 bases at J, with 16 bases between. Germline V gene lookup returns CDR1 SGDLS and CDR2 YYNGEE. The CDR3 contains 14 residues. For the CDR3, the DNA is TGTGCCAGCAGCCCCCACCTAGCAGGTGATGAGCAGTTCTTC. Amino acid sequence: CASSPHLAGDEQFF.

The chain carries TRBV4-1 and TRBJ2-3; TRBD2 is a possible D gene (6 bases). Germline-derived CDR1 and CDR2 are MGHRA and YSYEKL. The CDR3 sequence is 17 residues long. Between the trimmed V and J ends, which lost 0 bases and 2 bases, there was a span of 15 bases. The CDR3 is CASSQDRGGTSTDTQYF. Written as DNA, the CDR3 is TGCGCCAGCAGCCAAGATCGGGGAGGCACCTCCACAGATACGCAGTATTTT.

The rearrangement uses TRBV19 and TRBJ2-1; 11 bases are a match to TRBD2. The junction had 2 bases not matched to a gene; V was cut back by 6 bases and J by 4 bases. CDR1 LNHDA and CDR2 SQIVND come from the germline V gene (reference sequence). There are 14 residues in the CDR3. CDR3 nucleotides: TGTGCCAGTAGGGGACTAGCGGAATACAATGAGCAGTTCTTC. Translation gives CASRGLAEYNEQFF.

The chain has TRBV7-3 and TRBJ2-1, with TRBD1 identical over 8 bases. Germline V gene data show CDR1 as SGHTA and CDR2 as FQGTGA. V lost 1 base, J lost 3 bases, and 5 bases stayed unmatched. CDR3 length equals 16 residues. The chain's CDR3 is CASSLNYGQGYNEQFF. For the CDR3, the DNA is TGTGCCAGCAGCTTAAATTACGGACAGGGCTACAATGAGCAGTTCTTC. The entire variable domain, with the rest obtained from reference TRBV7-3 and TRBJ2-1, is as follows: GAGVSQTPSNKVTEKGKYVELRCDPISGHTALYWYRQSLGQGPEFLIYFQGTGAADDSGLPNDRFFAVRPEGSVSTLKIQRTERGDSAVYLCASSLNYGQGYNEQFFGPGTRLTVL.

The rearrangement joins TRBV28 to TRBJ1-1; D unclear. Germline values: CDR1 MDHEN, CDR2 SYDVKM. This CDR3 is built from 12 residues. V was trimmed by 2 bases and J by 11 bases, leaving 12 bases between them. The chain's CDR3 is CASSLGREEAFF. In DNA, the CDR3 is TGTGCCAGCAGTTTAGGGAGGGAGGAGGCTTTCTTT.

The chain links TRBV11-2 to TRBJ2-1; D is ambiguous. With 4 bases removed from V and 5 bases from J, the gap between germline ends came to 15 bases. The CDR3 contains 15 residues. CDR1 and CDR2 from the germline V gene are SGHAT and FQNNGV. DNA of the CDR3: TGTGCCAGCAGCTCCACCCTTCTAAGCGACAATGAGCAGTTCTTC. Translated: CASSSTLLSDNEQFF.

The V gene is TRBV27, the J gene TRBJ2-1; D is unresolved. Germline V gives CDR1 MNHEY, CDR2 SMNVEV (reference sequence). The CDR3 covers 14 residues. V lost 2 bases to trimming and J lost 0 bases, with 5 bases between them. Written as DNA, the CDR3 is TGTGCCAGCAGTTTAAGCGCCTCCTACAATGAGCAGTTCTTC. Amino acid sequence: CASSLSASYNEQFF.

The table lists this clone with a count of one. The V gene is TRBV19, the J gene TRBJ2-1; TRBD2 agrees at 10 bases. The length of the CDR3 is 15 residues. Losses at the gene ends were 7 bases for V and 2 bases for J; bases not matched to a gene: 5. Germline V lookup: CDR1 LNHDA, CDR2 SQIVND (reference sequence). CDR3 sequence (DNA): TGTGCCAGTATCCAGAGCGGGAGGGCCTACAATGAGCAGTTCTTC. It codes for CASIQSGRAYNEQFF. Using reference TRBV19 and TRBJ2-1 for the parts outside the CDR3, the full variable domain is DGGITQSPKYLFRKEGQNVTLSCEQNLNHDAMYWYRQDPGQGLRLIYYSQIVNDFQKGDIAEGYSVSREKKESFPLTVTSAQKNPTAFYLCASIQSGRAYNEQFFGPGTRLTVL.

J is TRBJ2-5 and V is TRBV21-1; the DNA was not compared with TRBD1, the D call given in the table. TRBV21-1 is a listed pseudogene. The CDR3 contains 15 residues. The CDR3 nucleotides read TGTGCCACCCCAGGGAACGGGACAGGTCGTTGGGACCAGTACTTC. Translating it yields CATPGNGTGRWDQYF.